What follows are 18 T cell receptor beta chains derived from one specimen sequenced in a study of blood T cell repertoires in COVID-19. TCRdb's copy holds only in-frame clones and misses some; the assay was immunoSEQ multiplex PCR. In the table there are about 150,000 clones, roughly 91% of which are singletons. Sequences were obtained from peripheral blood. The receptors derive from a man between 45 and 60 years old who had recovered from COVID-19.

J is TRBJ2-1 and V is TRBV2, with D possibly TRBD1 on 6 matching bases. V gave up 6 bases and J gave up 7 bases, with 16 bases separating them. Germline values: CDR1 SNHLY, CDR2 FYNNEI. This CDR3 has 14 amino acids. CDR3 in amino acids: CASRPGEKRNEQFF. The CDR3 region has the DNA TGTGCCAGCAGGCCAGGGGAGAAACGAAATGAGCAGTTCTTC.

The chain links TRBV12-3 or TRBV12-4 to TRBJ2-1; maybe TRBD2 (5 bases). The CDR3 sequence is 13 residues long. The ends were cut back, 2 bases at V and 7 bases at J, with 9 bases in the middle. This CDR3 is CASSLSGANEQFF. The CDR3 bases are TGTGCCAGCAGTTTAAGCGGCGCTAATGAGCAGTTCTTC.

The chain uses TRBV7-2 and TRBJ2-3, with D perhaps matching TRBD2 (5 bases). This CDR3 comprises 18 residues. Germline values: CDR1 SGHTA, CDR2 FQGNSA. V lost 5 bases, J lost 5 bases, and 26 bases lay in between. CDR3 protein: CASSQRRVATLPGDTQYF. CDR3 in DNA: TGTGCCAGCAGCCAACGTAGGGTAGCGACTTTACCTGGAGATACGCAGTATTTT.

The genes are TRBV7-2 and TRBJ2-6; D gene ambiguous. The germline V and J ends were trimmed by 6 bases and 0 bases, with 9 bases remaining between them. This CDR3 region has 15 residues. In germline, CDR1 is SGHTA, CDR2 FQGNSA. The CDR3 spells CASSRDSSGANVLTF. The CDR3 coding sequence is TGTGCCAGCAGTCGAGATTCCTCTGGGGCCAACGTCCTGACTTTC.

The chain has TRBV30 and TRBJ1-2; TRBD1 matches 10 bases. This CDR3 is built from 12 residues. In germline, CDR1 is GTSNPN, CDR2 SVGIG (reference sequence). After removal of 5 bases from V and 4 bases from J, the junction contained 1 base not matched to a gene. The CDR3 loop reads CAWGQGGYGYTF. CDR3 DNA sequence: TGTGCCTGGGGACAGGGGGGCTATGGCTACACCTTC.

The chain combines TRBV3-1 (or the pseudogene TRBV3-2) with TRBJ1-2, with D tentatively TRBD1 (5 bases). The CDR3 spans 13 residues. Trimming cost V 1 base and J 6 bases, with 9 bases left between them. Germline CDR1 reads LGHDT; CDR2 reads YNNKEL (reference sequence). This chain's CDR3 is CASSQVSGHGYTF. The CDR3 DNA follows: TGTGCCAGCAGCCAAGTTTCAGGGCATGGCTACACCTTC.

This clone was detected once. The chain couples TRBV10-3 to TRBJ2-1; 13 nucleotides align to TRBD2. The ends lost 6 bases at V and 4 bases at J; junction bases unmatched: 3. This CDR3 contains 15 residues. The germline V gene encodes CDR1 ENHRY and CDR2 SYGVKD. CDR3 nucleotide sequence: TGTGCCATCAGACCGGGACTAGCGGGATACAATGAGCAGTTCTTC. It encodes CAIRPGLAGYNEQFF.

The chain couples TRBV15 to TRBJ2-3; the match to TRBD2 covers 11 bases. CDR3 size: 17 residues. Germline CDR1 reads LNHNV; CDR2 reads YYDKDF (reference sequence). With V trimmed by 1 base and J by 0 bases, 3 bases remained unmatched. This chain's CDR3 is CATSRGLAGGSTDTQYF. In DNA, the CDR3 is TGTGCCACCAGCAGAGGGCTAGCGGGGGGAAGCACAGATACGCAGTATTTT.

The chain joins TRBV7-3 to TRBJ2-1, with TRBD1 identical over 9 bases. Germline V gene sequence: CDR1 SGHTA, CDR2 FQGTGA. J was trimmed by 5 bases and V by 4 bases; bases with no gene match: 12. This CDR3 has 17 residues. The CDR3 loop is CASSSLPGTGTNNEQFF. The CDR3 DNA reads as TGTGCCAGCAGCTCTCTCCCCGGGACAGGGACGAACAATGAGCAGTTCTTC.

A remark on this clone: At the DNA level, this CDR3 is encoded by other sequences in the same sample as well. The chain has TRBV28 and TRBJ1-1; TRBD1 aligns across 7 bases. The CDR3 has 16 amino acids. V gave up 5 bases and J gave up 0 bases; unmatched junction bases: 9. Germline lookup yields CDR1 MDHEN and CDR2 SYDVKM. CDR3 DNA: TGTGCCAGCAGTCTTCGGACAGGAGGATTGAACACTGAAGCTTTCTTT. Protein sequence: CASSLRTGGLNTEAFF.

This clone came up a few times. The chain employs TRBV19 and TRBJ2-7; 7 bases are shared with TRBD2. Germline V lookup: CDR1 LNHDA, CDR2 SQIVND (reference sequence). J was trimmed by 5 bases and V by 5 bases; bases with no gene match: 9. The CDR3 extends over 14 amino acids. CDR3 nucleotide sequence: TGTGCCAGTAGTCGCGGGGGAGGGAACCACGAGCAGTACTTC. Its protein product is CASSRGGGNHEQYF.

The chain is built from TRBV5-1 and TRBJ2-3; TRBD1 is a possible D gene (6 bases). The V end was cut by 3 bases, the J end by 1 base, with 18 bases between. The CDR3 totals 17 residues. Per the germline V gene, CDR1 is SGHRS and CDR2 is YFSETQ. The CDR3 region is CASSSKRISGGTDTQYF. CDR3 nucleotides: TGCGCCAGCAGCTCCAAGCGAATTTCAGGGGGCACAGATACGCAGTATTTT.

The CDR3 coding sequence is TGTGCCAGCAGCCCCTCGGGACAGGGGACCACCGGGGAGCTGTTTTTT. Translated, it gives CASSPSGQGTTGELFF. The gene calls are TRBV3-1 (or the pseudogene TRBV3-2) and TRBJ2-2; 10 bases align to TRBD1. There are 16 residues in the CDR3. In germline, CDR1 is LGHDT, CDR2 YNNKEL (reference sequence). V lost 4 bases to trimming and J lost 4 bases; unmatched junction nucleotides: 6.

The chain combines TRBV4-3 with TRBJ2-2, with D maybe TRBD2 (6 bases). The CDR3 extends over 14 amino acids. V dropped 4 bases and J dropped 3 bases, with 9 bases sitting between them. Germline CDR1 LGHNA, CDR2 YSLEER. The CDR3 region is CASSRGDYTGELFF. The CDR3 DNA is TGCGCCAGCAGCCGCGGGGATTACACCGGGGAGCTGTTTTTT.

The CDR3 loop reads CASSQSVRGRRGNTIYF. CDR3 nucleotides: TGCGCCAGCAGTCAATCGGTCAGGGGGCGCCGAGGAAACACCATATATTTT. The rearrangement joins TRBV23-1 to TRBJ1-3, with 8 bases that match TRBD1. TRBV23-1 is annotated as an ORF whose role is uncertain. The CDR3 is 17 amino acids. V lost 0 bases and J lost 4; bases outside the gene matches: 8.

The chain combines TRBV28 with TRBJ2-3; 12 bases line up with TRBD2. Trimming cost V 3 bases and J 0 bases; bases outside gene matches: 4. CDR3 size: 17 residues. Germline CDR1 and CDR2: MDHEN and SYDVKM. The CDR3 loop reads CASSLDLAGGSTDTQYF. In nucleotides, the CDR3 is TGTGCCAGCAGTTTGGATCTAGCGGGGGGGAGCACAGATACGCAGTATTTT.

The chain couples TRBV7-6 to TRBJ2-7; the match to TRBD2 covers 10 bases. Germline V lookup: CDR1 SGHVS, CDR2 FNYEAQ. The V segment lost 1 base and the J segment 2 bases; nucleotides outside the gene matches: 2. The CDR3 runs 15 residues. CDR3 nucleotides: TGTGCCAGCAGCTTAGAAGCGGGGGGGCCCTACGAGCAGTACTTC. This translates into CASSLEAGGPYEQYF.

The V and J genes are TRBV5-6 and TRBJ1-6; weak D call: TRBD1 (5 bases). The CDR3 loop spans 15 amino acids. Germline values: CDR1 SGHDT, CDR2 YYEEEE. The V gene lost 0 bases and the J gene lost 5 bases, with 9 bases spanning the gap. Here the CDR3 reads CASSLAGIDNSPLHF. The CDR3 DNA is TGTGCCAGCAGCTTGGCAGGGATAGATAATTCACCCCTCCACTTT. Together with reference TRBV5-6 and TRBJ1-6, the CDR3 gives the full variable domain: DAGVTQSPTHLIKTRGQQVTLRCSPKSGHDTVSWYQQALGQGPQFIFQYYEEEERQRGNFPDRFSGHQFPNYSSELNVNALLLGDSALYLCASSLAGIDNSPLHFGNGTRLTVT.